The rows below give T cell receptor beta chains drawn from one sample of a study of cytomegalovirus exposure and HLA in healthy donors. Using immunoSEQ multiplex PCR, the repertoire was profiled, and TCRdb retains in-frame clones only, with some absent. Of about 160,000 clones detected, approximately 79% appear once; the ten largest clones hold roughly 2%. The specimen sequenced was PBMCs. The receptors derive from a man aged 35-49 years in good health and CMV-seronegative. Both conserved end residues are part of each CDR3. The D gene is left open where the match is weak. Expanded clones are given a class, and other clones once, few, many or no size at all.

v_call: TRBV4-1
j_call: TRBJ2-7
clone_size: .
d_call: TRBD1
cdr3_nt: TGCGCCAGCAGCATCAGACAGGGGAACGAGCAGTACTTC
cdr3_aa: CASSIRQGNEQYF

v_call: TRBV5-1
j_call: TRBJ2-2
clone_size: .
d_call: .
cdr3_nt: TGCGCCAGCAGCCGGGACATTCTATCGGGGCTGTTTTTT
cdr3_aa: CASSRDILSGLFF

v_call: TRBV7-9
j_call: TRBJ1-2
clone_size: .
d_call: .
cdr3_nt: TGTGCCAGCAGCCCAGAGGGGGAGATTAACTATGGCTACACCTTC
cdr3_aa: CASSPEGEINYGYTF

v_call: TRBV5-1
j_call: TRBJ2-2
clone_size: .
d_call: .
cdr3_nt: TGCGCCAGCAGCTTGGAAGGGTACGGGAAAGCCGGGGAGCTGTTTTTT
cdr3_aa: CASSLEGYGKAGELFF

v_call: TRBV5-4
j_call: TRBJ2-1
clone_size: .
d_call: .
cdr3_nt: TGTGCCAGCAGCTTGGCCCTGAGTGAGCAGTTCTTC
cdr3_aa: CASSLALSEQFF

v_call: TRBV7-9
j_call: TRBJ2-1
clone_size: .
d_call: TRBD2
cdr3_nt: TGTGCCAGCAGCTCCGGTAGCGGGAACTCCTACAATGAGCAGTTCTTC
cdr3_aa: CASSSGSGNSYNEQFF

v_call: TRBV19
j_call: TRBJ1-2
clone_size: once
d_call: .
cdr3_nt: TGTGCCAGTAGAAAACCCTCGGGAACAGCATTAGACTATGGCTACACCTTC
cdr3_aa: CASRKPSGTALDYGYTF

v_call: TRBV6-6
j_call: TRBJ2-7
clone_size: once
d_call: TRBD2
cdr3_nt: TGTGCCAGCACTAACCTAGCGGGAGGGCCCTACGAGCAGTACTTC
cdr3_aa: CASTNLAGGPYEQYF

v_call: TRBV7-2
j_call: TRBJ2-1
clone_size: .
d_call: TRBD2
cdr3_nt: TGTGCCAGCACCGGAACCGGGACTAGCGGGACGGATGAGCAGTTCTTC
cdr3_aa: CASTGTGTSGTDEQFF

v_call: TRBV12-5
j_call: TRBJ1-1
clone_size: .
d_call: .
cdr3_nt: TGTGCTAGTGTGGCGGGAAGCGACACTGAAGCTTTCTTT
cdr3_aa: CASVAGSDTEAFF

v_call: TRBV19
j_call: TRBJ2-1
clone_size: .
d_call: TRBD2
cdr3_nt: TGTGCCAGTAAACTAGCGGGAGATCATAATGAGCAGTTCTTC
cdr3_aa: CASKLAGDHNEQFF

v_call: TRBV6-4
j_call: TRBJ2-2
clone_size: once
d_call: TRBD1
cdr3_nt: TGTGCCAGCAGCGAGGACAGGGGGGCCGGGGAGCTGTTTTTT
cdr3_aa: CASSEDRGAGELFF

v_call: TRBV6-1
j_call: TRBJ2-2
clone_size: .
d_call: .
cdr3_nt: TGTGCCAGCAGTGAGACTGGGAACACCGGGGAGCTGTTTTTT
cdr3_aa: CASSETGNTGELFF

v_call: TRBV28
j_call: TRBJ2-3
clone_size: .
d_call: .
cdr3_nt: TGTGCCAGCAAACTAACAGGGACAGATACGCAGTATTTT
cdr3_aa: CASKLTGTDTQYF

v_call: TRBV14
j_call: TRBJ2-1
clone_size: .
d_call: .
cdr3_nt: TGTGCCAGCAGCCAAGGGGCGAATGAGCAGTTCTTC
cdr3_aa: CASSQGANEQFF

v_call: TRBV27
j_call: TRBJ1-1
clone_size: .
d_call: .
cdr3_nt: TGTGCCAGCAGTTTAGGGGACACTACTGAAGGAGCTTTCTTT
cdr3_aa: CASSLGDTTEGAFF

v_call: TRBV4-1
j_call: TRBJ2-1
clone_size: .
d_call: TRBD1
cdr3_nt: TGCGCCAGCAGCCTTGCGGGACAGGGGGCAAATGAGCAGTTCTTC
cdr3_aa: CASSLAGQGANEQFF

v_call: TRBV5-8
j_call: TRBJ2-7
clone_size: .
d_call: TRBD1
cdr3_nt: TGTGCCAGCAGCTTGGCGGACAGGGTCCTGGGGAACTACGAGCAGTACTTC
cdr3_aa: CASSLADRVLGNYEQYF

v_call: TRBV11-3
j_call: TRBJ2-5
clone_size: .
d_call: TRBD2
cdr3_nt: TGTGCCAGCAGCTCTGGGAGGGCCTCAGAGACCCAGTACTTC
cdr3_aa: CASSSGRASETQYF

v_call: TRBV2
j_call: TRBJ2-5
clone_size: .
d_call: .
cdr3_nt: TGTGCCAGCAGTGAAGCTCAAAGAGGGGAGACCCAGTACTTC
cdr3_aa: CASSEAQRGETQYF

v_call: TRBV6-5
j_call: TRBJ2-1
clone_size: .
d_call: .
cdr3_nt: TGTGCCAGCACCTCAACCGGGAATGAGCAGTTCTTC
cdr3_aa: CASTSTGNEQFF

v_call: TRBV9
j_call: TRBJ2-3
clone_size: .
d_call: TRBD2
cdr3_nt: TGTGCCAGCAGCGTAGCCGGACTAGTATCAGATACGCAGTATTTT
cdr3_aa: CASSVAGLVSDTQYF

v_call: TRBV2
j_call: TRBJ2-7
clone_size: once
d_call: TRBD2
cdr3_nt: TGCGGCGGGAGGGCGGGTCTCGAGCAGTACTTC
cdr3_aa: CGGRAGLEQYF

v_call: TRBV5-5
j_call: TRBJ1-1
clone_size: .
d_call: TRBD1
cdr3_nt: TGTGCCAGCAGCCCGACAGGGGGTGAAGCTTTCTTT
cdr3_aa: CASSPTGGEAFF

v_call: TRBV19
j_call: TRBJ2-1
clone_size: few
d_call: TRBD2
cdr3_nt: TGTGCCAGTAGTATATCATCCCAGGGACTAGCGGGAGCGGAGCAGTTCTTC
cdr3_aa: CASSISSQGLAGAEQFF

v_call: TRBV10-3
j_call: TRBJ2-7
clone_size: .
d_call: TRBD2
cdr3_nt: TGTGCCATCAGTGAGCTATCACTAGCGGGAGTCCACTACGAGCAGTACTTC
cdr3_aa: CAISELSLAGVHYEQYF

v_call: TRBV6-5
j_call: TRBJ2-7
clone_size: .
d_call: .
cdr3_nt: TGTGCCAGCAGTCCTCTGGACAGCAACTACGAGCAGTACTTC
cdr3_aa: CASSPLDSNYEQYF

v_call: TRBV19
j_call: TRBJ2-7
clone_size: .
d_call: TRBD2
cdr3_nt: TGTGCCAGTAGTATAAGGCTAGCGGTAACCTACGAGCAGTACTTC
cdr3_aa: CASSIRLAVTYEQYF

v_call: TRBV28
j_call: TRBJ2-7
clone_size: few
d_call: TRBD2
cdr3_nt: TGTGCCAGCGGAAAACTAGCGAGCTCCTACGAGCAGTACTTC
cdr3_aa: CASGKLASSYEQYF

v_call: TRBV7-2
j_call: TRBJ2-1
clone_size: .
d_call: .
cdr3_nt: TGTGCCAGCAGCTTATCCGTCGGGAGATTATCGAATGAGCAGTTCTTC
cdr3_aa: CASSLSVGRLSNEQFF

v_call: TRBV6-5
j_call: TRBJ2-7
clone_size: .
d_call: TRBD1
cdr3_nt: TGTGCCAGCAGTTCCGCGGCCACAGGGGGCTGGGAGCAGTACTTC
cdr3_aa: CASSSAATGGWEQYF

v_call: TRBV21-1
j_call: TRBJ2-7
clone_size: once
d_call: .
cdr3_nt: TGTGCCAGCAGCAAAGTAGGAGGACTAGCGGGACCCTACGAGCAGTACTTC
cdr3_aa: CASSKVGGLAGPYEQYF

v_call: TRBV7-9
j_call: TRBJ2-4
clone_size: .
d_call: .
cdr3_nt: TGTTCCAGCAGCTTAGCTGGGGCCGTAGCCAAAAACATTCAGTACTTC
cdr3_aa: CSSSLAGAVAKNIQYF

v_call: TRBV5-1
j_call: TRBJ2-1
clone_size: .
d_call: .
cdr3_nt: TGCGCCAGCAGCTGGGGGGGGCTATACAATGAGCAGTTCTTC
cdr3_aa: CASSWGGLYNEQFF

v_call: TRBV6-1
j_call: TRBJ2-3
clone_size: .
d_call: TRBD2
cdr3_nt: TGTGCCAGCAGTGAAGCTGTCAGGACCGGACTAGCGGGAGGGCGCACAGATACGCAGTATTTT
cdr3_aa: CASSEAVRTGLAGGRTDTQYF

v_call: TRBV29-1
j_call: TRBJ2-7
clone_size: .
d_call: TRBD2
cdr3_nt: TGCAGCTTCCGAGCGGGGCCCACCTACGAGCAGTACTTC
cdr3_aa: CSFRAGPTYEQYF